This T cell receptor beta chain was recorded in a study of response to subunit inactivated influenza vaccine. Study-level findings and limits: After each seasonal influenza vaccination, few new T cells are recruited, the authors suggested.

CDR3 length: 18 amino acids. After removal of 1 base from V and 8 bases from J, the junction contained 15 bases not matched to a gene. Germline V lookup: CDR1 SGHAT, CDR2 FQNNGV. TCRdb re-called the RT-PCR reads with MiXCR, one entry per CDR3 protein. The table shows around 790,000 distinct CDR3 sequences, with approximately 21% occurring only once. With respect to this clonotype: Antigen unknown.

The receptor was isolated from a man aged 50 to 59 who received an inactivated influenza vaccine. The chain is built from TRBV11-2 and TRBJ2-3, with 10 bases that match TRBD1. The sequencing here drew on PBMCs from blood, taken approximately 5 days after vaccination. The CDR3 protein is CASSLVSSGTGVVGTQYF. The CDR3 nucleotides are TGTGCCAGCAGCTTAGTTTCTTCGGGGACAGGGGTGGTGGGTACGCAGTATTTT. Complete variable domain (other parts from reference TRBV11-2 and TRBJ2-3): EAGVAQSPRYKIIEKRQSVAFWCNPISGHATLYWYQQILGQGPKLLIQFQNNGVVDDSQLPKDRFSAERLKGVDSTLKIQPAKLEDSAVYLCASSLVSSGTGVVGTQYFGPGTRLTVL.